Listed below are T cell receptor beta chains from one sample, sequenced in a study of T cells of healthy individuals. Each CDR3 protein is one row after TCRdb ran MiXCR on the 5' RACE reads. Altogether approximately 100,000 distinct CDR3 sequences are present, approximately 15% being singletons, with the ten largest covering 6% to 8%. These receptor sequences come from a human donor in good health. CDR3s include the opening cysteine and the closing phenylalanine or tryptophan. Fields, in order: V gene, J gene, clone size, D gene, CDR3 protein, CDR3 DNA. A D gene is named only where the DNA matches it firmly. Clone size is not always given. Where it is, it says once, few, many or a class for expanded clones.

>TRBV20-1|TRBJ1-1|many|-
CRIKRSGMNTEAFF
TGCAGGATTAAAAGATCAGGGATGAACACTGAAGCTTTCTTT
>TRBV12-3/TRBV12-4|TRBJ2-2|few|TRBD1
CASRNQGARGELFF
TGTGCCAGCAGGAATCAGGGGGCCAGGGGGGAGCTGTTTTTT
>TRBV21-1|TRBJ1-6|-|-
CASSKLSSSYNSPLHF
TGTGCCAGCAGCAAACTCTCCAGCTCCTATAATTCACCCCTCCACTTT
>TRBV5-1|TRBJ2-7|-|TRBD2
CASSPGTRYEQYF
TGCGCCAGCAGCCCCGGGACTAGGTACGAGCAGTACTTC
>TRBV6-2/TRBV6-3|TRBJ2-2|few|-
CASSARAHTGELFF
TGTGCCAGCAGTGCCCGGGCCCACACCGGGGAGCTGTTTTTT
>TRBV5-1|TRBJ1-2|-|-
CASSLTDGDYGYTF
TGCGCCAGCAGCTTGACGGACGGGGACTATGGCTACACCTTC
>TRBV10-3|TRBJ2-5|-|-
CAISVKGGAETQYF
TGTGCCATCAGCGTTAAGGGGGGCGCGGAGACCCAGTACTTC
>TRBV5-1|TRBJ2-2|-|TRBD2
CASSLFGIAGANTGELFF
TGCGCCAGCAGCTTGTTTGGGATAGCGGGGGCGAACACCGGGGAGCTGTTTTTT
>TRBV20-1|TRBJ1-1|few|-
CSAKSAFF
TGCAGTGCCAAATCAGCTTTCTTT
>TRBV6-1|TRBJ2-7|-|-
CASRARVGYEQYF
TGTGCCAGCAGGGCAAGGGTGGGCTACGAGCAGTACTTC
>TRBV7-9|TRBJ1-5|few|TRBD1
CASSLSSRDRAQQPQHF
TGTGCCAGCAGCTTAAGTAGTCGGGACAGGGCCCAGCAGCCCCAGCATTTT
>TRBV3-1|TRBJ1-2|many|-
CASSRGDSNYGYTF
TGTGCCAGCAGCCGGGGAGACAGTAACTATGGCTACACCTTC
>TRBV6-2/TRBV6-3|TRBJ2-1|few|-
CASSLIGLNYNEQFF
TGTGCCAGCAGCCTTATCGGACTCAACTACAATGAGCAGTTCTTC
>TRBV12-3/TRBV12-4|TRBJ1-1|-|-
CASSTGMNTEAFF
TGTGCCAGCAGTACAGGGATGAACACTGAAGCTTTCTTT
>TRBV6-5|TRBJ2-7|few|-
CASSYSEGYYEQYF
TGTGCCAGCAGTTACTCAGAGGGTTACTACGAGCAGTACTTC
>TRBV20-1|TRBJ2-1|many|TRBD2
CSARGSAGGNNEQFF
TGCAGTGCTAGAGGTTCTGCGGGAGGAAACAATGAGCAGTTCTTC
>TRBV11-2|TRBJ2-3|many|-
CASSRGAGVLETGEDTQYF
TGTGCCAGCAGCCGTGGGGCAGGGGTACTCGAGACTGGGGAAGATACGCAGTATTTT
>TRBV12-3/TRBV12-4|TRBJ2-1|many|TRBD2
CASSSPSGYYNEQFF
TGTGCCAGCAGTTCCCCTAGCGGGTACTACAATGAGCAGTTCTTC
>TRBV19|TRBJ1-2|-|-
CASSPTVGGNYGYTF
TGTGCCAGTAGTCCAACGGTGGGAGGTAACTATGGCTACACCTTC
>TRBV10-3|TRBJ2-3|many|-
CAIRDTLTDTQYF
TGTGCCATCCGGGACACCCTCACAGATACGCAGTATTTT
>TRBV20-1|TRBJ2-3|few|TRBD2
CSARPGLDVDTQYF
TGCAGTGCCCGTCCGGGACTAGATGTAGATACGCAGTATTTT
>TRBV28|TRBJ1-5|-|-
CASSSASDGGNQPQHF
TGTGCCAGCAGTTCGGCCAGCGACGGGGGCAATCAGCCCCAGCATTTT
>TRBV11-2|TRBJ2-1|few|TRBD2
CASSLVAAGGYNEQFF
TGTGCCAGCAGCTTAGTAGCAGCGGGGGGCTACAATGAGCAGTTCTTC
>TRBV6-2/TRBV6-3|TRBJ2-3|few|TRBD2
CASMTSSPFRWQYF
TGTGCCTCGATGACTAGCTCCCCGTTCCGATGGCAGTATTTT
>TRBV11-2|TRBJ2-4|-|-
CASSLARILGAKNIQYF
TGTGCCAGCAGCTTAGCTCGAATCTTAGGGGCCAAAAACATTCAGTACTTC
>TRBV28|TRBJ2-3|-|-
CASSVAEPTDTQYF
TGTGCCAGCAGCGTAGCGGAACCCACAGATACGCAGTATTTT
>TRBV20-1|TRBJ2-7|few|TRBD2
CSAKNSGRAGEQYF
TGCAGTGCCAAGAATAGCGGGAGGGCCGGTGAGCAGTACTTC
>TRBV19|TRBJ1-4|-|TRBD1
CASSIYRGDEKLFF
TGTGCCAGTAGTATTTACAGGGGAGATGAAAAACTGTTTTTT
>TRBV4-3|TRBJ2-2|many|-
CASSQDWEAGELFF
TGCGCCAGCAGCCAAGATTGGGAGGCTGGGGAGCTGTTTTTT
>TRBV9|TRBJ2-1|few|-
CASSPRVSYNEQFF
TGTGCCAGCAGCCCCAGAGTGTCCTACAATGAGCAGTTCTTC
>TRBV7-2|TRBJ2-1|few|TRBD2
CASSPLSGSTYNEQFF
TGTGCCAGCAGCCCGTTGAGCGGGAGTACCTACAATGAGCAGTTCTTC
>TRBV10-3|TRBJ1-3|few|-
CAISESGTSGNTIYF
TGTGCCATCAGTGAGTCGGGGACCTCTGGAAACACCATATATTTT
>TRBV7-2|TRBJ2-3|-|-
CASSLGPGRNLNTQYF
TGTGCCAGCAGCTTAGGCCCGGGGAGGAACCTAAATACGCAGTATTTT
>TRBV7-2|TRBJ2-4|-|-
CASSLRPGLPENIQYF
TGTGCCAGCAGCTTAAGGCCGGGACTTCCCGAAAACATTCAGTACTTC
>TRBV20-1|TRBJ2-1|-|TRBD2
CSARDGGRAVDEQFF
TGCAGTGCTAGAGACGGCGGGAGGGCCGTAGATGAGCAGTTCTTC
>TRBV20-1|TRBJ2-1|many|-
CSAPIGGGALYNEQFF
TGCAGTGCTCCTATAGGGGGAGGGGCGCTCTACAATGAGCAGTTCTTC
>TRBV7-2|TRBJ2-2|many|-
CASSFGPPSRWELFF
TGTGCCAGCAGCTTCGGCCCGCCCTCGAGATGGGAGCTGTTTTTT
>TRBV20-1|TRBJ2-1|few|TRBD2
CSAVAGGIFLGEQFF
TGCAGTGCTGTAGCGGGGGGGATCTTCTTGGGTGAGCAGTTCTTC